This TCR beta chain was obtained from a study of CD8 T cells in ankylosing spondylitis. TCRdb redid the calling of the 5' RACE reads with MiXCR, one entry per CDR3 protein. The repertoire consists of tens of thousands of distinct CDR3 sequences, with about 11% occurring once and the leading ten covering around 1.5%. Comment on this clonotype: Its specificity is not known.

Findings and caveats of the study: The study looked at matched synovial fluid samples from ankylosing spondylitis patients. Disease-linked clones were reported to be significantly enriched there.

The CDR3 runs to 13 residues. The germline V and J ends were trimmed by 3 bases and 6 bases, with 8 bases remaining between them. Germline V gives CDR1 SEHNR, CDR2 FQNEAQ (reference sequence). Sequenced material: blood, either unsorted or a sorted T cell fraction (not recorded which). The chain couples TRBV7-9 to TRBJ2-2; no reliable D call. The sequence was obtained from a male donor with ankylosing spondylitis or in good health (not recorded which). The CDR3 loop is CASSFGMAGELFF. The CDR3, as DNA: TGTGCCAGCAGCTTTGGAATGGCCGGGGAGCTGTTTTTT.